This T cell receptor beta chain was observed in a study of shared clonotypes between healthy human individuals. Using immunoSEQ multiplex PCR, the repertoire was profiled, and TCRdb retains in-frame clones only, with some absent. The repertoire includes more than 200,000 clones, about 69% of them detected once, and 11% sits in the top ten. The CDR3 runs 16 residues. With 1 base removed from V and 0 bases from J, the gap between germline ends came to 10 bases. Germline values: CDR1 SGHAT, CDR2 FQNNGV. The sequenced sample was memory CD4+ T cells sorted from blood. The subset: CD45RA-negative fraction. The sequence derives from a man aged 30 to 45 in good health. V and J are TRBV11-2 and TRBJ2-1; D is uncertain. The CDR3 region is CASSLVPDLSYNEQFF. DNA of the CDR3: TGTGCCAGCAGCTTAGTGCCCGACCTCTCCTACAATGAGCAGTTCTTC.